This T cell receptor (beta chain) is drawn from a study of early T cells in non-severe SARS-CoV-2 infection. Background on the study: Sequencing targeted bulk RNA from unsorted whole blood, leaving chains unpaired.

Researchers tagged individual cDNA molecules with unique molecular identifiers. One entry per CDR3 protein results from TCRdb running MiXCR on the 5' RACE reads. Among more than 30,000 distinct CDR3 sequences listed, approximately 5% were seen once. The sample holds many counts of this clonotype. This CDR3 region has 11 residues. With 3 bases clipped from V and 9 bases from J, the junction kept 2 bases outside the gene matches. Germline V lookup: CDR1 GTSNPN, CDR2 SVGIG (reference sequence). The chain combines TRBV30 with TRBJ2-1; 7 bases line up with TRBD2. Material: whole blood. The sequence was collected from an adult who was a healthcare worker with PCR-confirmed SARS-CoV-2 infection or an uninfected control (not recorded which). The CDR3 coding sequence is TGTGCCTGGAGGACTAGCCGTGAGCAGTTCTTC. Amino acid sequence: CAWRTSREQFF.